This is a list of T cell receptor beta chains from one sample in a study of blood T cell repertoires in COVID-19. Libraries were prepared by immunoSEQ multiplex PCR; TCRdb keeps only in-frame clonotypes and omits some of them. The sample lists around 100,000 clones; just over 90% were seen once. The source material was peripheral blood. Source of these receptors: a man in his 60s with acute or convalescent COVID-19. Both conserved end residues are part of each CDR3. Each record gives: J gene, V gene, clone size, D gene, CDR3 protein, CDR3 DNA. A D gene is named only where the DNA matches it firmly. A row's size may be missing; if present it is once, few, many or a size class.

j_call: TRBJ2-2; v_call: TRBV6-5; clone_size: .; d_call: .; cdr3_aa: CASSYSKHTGELFF; cdr3_nt: TGTGCCAGCAGTTACTCGAAGCACACCGGGGAGCTGTTTTTT
j_call: TRBJ2-1; v_call: TRBV6-1; clone_size: once; d_call: .; cdr3_aa: CASSESFRAGEQFF; cdr3_nt: TGTGCCAGCAGTGAATCTTTCAGGGCTGGGGAGCAGTTCTTC
j_call: TRBJ2-5; v_call: TRBV11-2; clone_size: few; d_call: .; cdr3_aa: CASSLLRRQETQYF; cdr3_nt: TGTGCCAGCAGCTTACTCAGGCGCCAAGAGACCCAGTACTTC
j_call: TRBJ2-7; v_call: TRBV6-5; clone_size: .; d_call: TRBD2; cdr3_aa: CASSPAGVHEQYF; cdr3_nt: TGTGCCAGCAGTCCGGCGGGAGTACACGAGCAGTACTTC
j_call: TRBJ2-3; v_call: TRBV11-3; clone_size: .; d_call: TRBD2; cdr3_aa: CASSYELGRGTDTQYF; cdr3_nt: TGTGCCAGCAGCTACGAGCTAGGGAGGGGCACAGATACGCAGTATTTT
j_call: TRBJ2-7; v_call: TRBV13; clone_size: .; d_call: TRBD2; cdr3_aa: CASSLVRLAGGNEQYF; cdr3_nt: TGTGCCAGCAGCTTAGTTAGGCTAGCGGGAGGGAACGAGCAGTACTTC
j_call: TRBJ1-4; v_call: TRBV28; clone_size: .; d_call: .; cdr3_aa: CASTPDEKLFF; cdr3_nt: TGTGCCAGCACCCCGGATGAAAAACTGTTTTTT
j_call: TRBJ1-3; v_call: TRBV5-1; clone_size: .; d_call: .; cdr3_aa: CASSLEGARGNTIYF; cdr3_nt: TGCGCCAGCAGCTTGGAAGGGGCGAGGGGAAACACCATATATTTT
j_call: TRBJ1-1; v_call: TRBV7-9; clone_size: .; d_call: TRBD1; cdr3_aa: CASSLVDRGRRTEAFF; cdr3_nt: TGTGCCAGCAGCCTGGTGGACAGGGGGCGCCGGACTGAAGCTTTCTTT
j_call: TRBJ1-5; v_call: TRBV19; clone_size: .; d_call: .; cdr3_aa: CASSISGYNQPQHF; cdr3_nt: TGTGCCAGTAGTATATCAGGGTATAATCAGCCCCAGCATTTT
j_call: TRBJ1-2; v_call: TRBV24-1; clone_size: .; d_call: .; cdr3_aa: CATSDGYGYTF; cdr3_nt: TGTGCCACCAGTGACGGCTATGGCTACACCTTC
j_call: TRBJ1-5; v_call: TRBV7-2; clone_size: .; d_call: .; cdr3_aa: CASSPVNQPQHF; cdr3_nt: TGTGCCAGCAGCCCCGTAAATCAGCCCCAGCATTTT
j_call: TRBJ1-3; v_call: TRBV5-1; clone_size: .; d_call: .; cdr3_aa: CASSLEGREPGNTIYF; cdr3_nt: TGCGCCAGCAGCTTGGAAGGCAGGGAACCTGGAAACACCATATATTTT
j_call: TRBJ1-2; v_call: TRBV7-9; clone_size: .; d_call: .; cdr3_aa: CASSLGEPDYGYTF; cdr3_nt: TGTGCCAGCAGCTTAGGCGAACCGGACTATGGCTACACCTTC
j_call: TRBJ2-3; v_call: TRBV12-3/TRBV12-4; clone_size: .; d_call: .; cdr3_aa: CASRVAVTQYF; cdr3_nt: TGTGCCAGCAGAGTAGCCGTTACGCAGTATTTT
j_call: TRBJ1-5; v_call: TRBV19; clone_size: .; d_call: .; cdr3_aa: CASSSLSRGLRQPQHF; cdr3_nt: TGTGCCAGTAGTAGCCTATCTAGAGGGCTTCGTCAGCCCCAGCATTTT
j_call: TRBJ2-7; v_call: TRBV11-2; clone_size: .; d_call: TRBD2; cdr3_aa: CASSYHGTSGAYEQYF; cdr3_nt: TGTGCCAGCAGCTACCACGGGACTAGCGGGGCCTACGAGCAGTACTTC
j_call: TRBJ2-5; v_call: TRBV15; clone_size: .; d_call: .; cdr3_aa: CATSRDLEGEETQYF; cdr3_nt: TGTGCCACCAGCAGAGATCTAGAGGGAGAAGAGACCCAGTACTTC
j_call: TRBJ2-7; v_call: TRBV5-1; clone_size: once; d_call: .; cdr3_aa: CASSLSPGESREQYF; cdr3_nt: TGCGCCAGCAGCTTGTCGCCAGGGGAATCTCGAGAGCAGTACTTC
j_call: TRBJ1-5; v_call: TRBV19; clone_size: once; d_call: .; cdr3_aa: CASSPGQEVQPQHF; cdr3_nt: TGTGCCAGTAGCCCCGGACAAGAGGTTCAGCCCCAGCATTTT
j_call: TRBJ2-5; v_call: TRBV7-3; clone_size: once; d_call: .; cdr3_aa: CASSLAPNQETQYF; cdr3_nt: TGTGCCAGCAGCCTAGCCCCCAACCAAGAGACCCAGTACTTC
j_call: TRBJ1-4; v_call: TRBV7-6; clone_size: .; d_call: .; cdr3_aa: CASSSGRLTNEKLFF; cdr3_nt: TGTGCCAGCAGCTCCGGCAGACTGACTAATGAAAAACTGTTTTTT
j_call: TRBJ1-5; v_call: TRBV19; clone_size: .; d_call: TRBD1; cdr3_aa: CATDTGGGNQPQHF; cdr3_nt: TGTGCCACCGATACAGGGGGCGGCAATCAGCCCCAGCATTTT
j_call: TRBJ2-4; v_call: TRBV28; clone_size: .; d_call: .; cdr3_aa: CASSFQGMGNIQYF; cdr3_nt: TGTGCCAGCAGTTTCCAGGGGATGGGAAACATTCAGTACTTC
j_call: TRBJ1-1; v_call: TRBV5-4; clone_size: .; d_call: .; cdr3_aa: CASSLAGVPTEAFF; cdr3_nt: TGTGCCAGCAGCTTGGCCGGGGTCCCGACTGAAGCTTTCTTT
j_call: TRBJ1-5; v_call: TRBV19; clone_size: .; d_call: .; cdr3_aa: CASTRGRDSNQPQHF; cdr3_nt: TGTGCCAGTACTCGCGGGCGCGATAGCAATCAGCCCCAGCATTTT